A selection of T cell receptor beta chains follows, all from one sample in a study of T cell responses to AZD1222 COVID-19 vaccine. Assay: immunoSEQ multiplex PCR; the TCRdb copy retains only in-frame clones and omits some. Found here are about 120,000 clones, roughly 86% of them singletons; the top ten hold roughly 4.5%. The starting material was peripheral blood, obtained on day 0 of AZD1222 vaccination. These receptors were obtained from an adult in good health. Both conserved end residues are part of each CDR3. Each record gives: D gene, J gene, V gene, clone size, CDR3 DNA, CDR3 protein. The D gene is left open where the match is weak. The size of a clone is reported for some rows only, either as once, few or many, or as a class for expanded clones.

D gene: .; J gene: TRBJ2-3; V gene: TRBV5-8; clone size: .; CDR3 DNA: TGTGCCAGCAGCTTAGCCGGGGATCTTACAGATACGCAGTATTTT; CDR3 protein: CASSLAGDLTDTQYF
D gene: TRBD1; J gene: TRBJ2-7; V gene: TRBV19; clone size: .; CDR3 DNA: TGTGCCAGTAGTGGCTCCGGGACAGGGATGGCCGAGCAGTACTTC; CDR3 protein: CASSGSGTGMAEQYF
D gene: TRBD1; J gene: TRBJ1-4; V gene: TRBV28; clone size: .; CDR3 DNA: TGTGCCAGCAGTGATGGACAGGGGGCTGAAAAACTGTTTTTT; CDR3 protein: CASSDGQGAEKLFF
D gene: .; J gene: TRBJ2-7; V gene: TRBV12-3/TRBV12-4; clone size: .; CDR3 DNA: TGTGCCAGCAGCCAACGGGTCGAGCAGTACTTC; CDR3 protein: CASSQRVEQYF
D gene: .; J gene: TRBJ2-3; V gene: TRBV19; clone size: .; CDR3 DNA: TGTGCCAGTAGTGGTTCGATGTCCTCGGGTACGCAGTATTTT; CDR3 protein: CASSGSMSSGTQYF
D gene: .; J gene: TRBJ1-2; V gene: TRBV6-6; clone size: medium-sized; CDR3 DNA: TGTGCCAGCAGTTACGGCCCAGGGGGCTACACCTTC; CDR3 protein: CASSYGPGGYTF
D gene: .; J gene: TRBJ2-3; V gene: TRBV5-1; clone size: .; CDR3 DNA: TGCGCCAGCAGCTTGGGTGTGAGCACAGATACGCAGTATTTT; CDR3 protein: CASSLGVSTDTQYF
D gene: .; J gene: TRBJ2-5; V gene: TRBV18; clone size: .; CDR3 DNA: TGTGCCAGCTCACGGGAGGCGCGGCCAGAGACCCAGTACTTC; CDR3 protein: CASSREARPETQYF
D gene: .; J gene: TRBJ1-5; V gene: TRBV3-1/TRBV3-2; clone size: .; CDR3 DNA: TGTGCCAGCAGCCAAAACGGGGGGAATCGTCAGCCCCAGCATTTT; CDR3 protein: CASSQNGGNRQPQHF
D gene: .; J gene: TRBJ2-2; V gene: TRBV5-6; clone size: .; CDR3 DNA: TGTGCCAGCAGCTTGGTTGGGGGCTCCGGGGAGCTGTTTTTT; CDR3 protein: CASSLVGGSGELFF
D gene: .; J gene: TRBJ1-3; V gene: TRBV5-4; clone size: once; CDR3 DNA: TGTGCCAGCAGCTTGGCCGGGGAAATAAACACCATATATTTT; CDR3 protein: CASSLAGEINTIYF
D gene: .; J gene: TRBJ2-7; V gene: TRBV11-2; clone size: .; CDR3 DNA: TGTGCCAGCAGCGGGATCCGGACTATTCCCTACGAGCAGTACTTC; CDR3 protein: CASSGIRTIPYEQYF
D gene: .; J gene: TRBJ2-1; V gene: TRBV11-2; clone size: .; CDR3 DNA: TGTGCCAGCAGCTCCTCGAGGGGCCGGGCGAACGAGCAGTTCTTC; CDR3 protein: CASSSSRGRANEQFF
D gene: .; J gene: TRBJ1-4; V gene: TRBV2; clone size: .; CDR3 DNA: TGTGCCAGCAGGATATCTGAAAAACTGTTTTTT; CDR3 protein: CASRISEKLFF
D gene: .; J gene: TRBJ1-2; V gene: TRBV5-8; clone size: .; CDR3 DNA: TGTGCCAGCAGCCCCAATTGGGGTGCCTATGGCTACACCTTC; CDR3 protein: CASSPNWGAYGYTF
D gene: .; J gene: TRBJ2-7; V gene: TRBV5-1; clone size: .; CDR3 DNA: TGCGCCAGCAGGGATGGAAGGGAGCAGTACTTC; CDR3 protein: CASRDGREQYF
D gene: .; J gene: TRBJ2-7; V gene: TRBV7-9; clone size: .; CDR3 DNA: TGTGCCAGCACCCAAGCAGGGGGGAGGGCATACGAGCAGTACTTC; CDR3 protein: CASTQAGGRAYEQYF
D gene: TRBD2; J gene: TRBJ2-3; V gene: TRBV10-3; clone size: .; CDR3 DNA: TGTGCCATCGGGCCTAGCGGTTCAGATACGCAGTATTTT; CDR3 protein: CAIGPSGSDTQYF
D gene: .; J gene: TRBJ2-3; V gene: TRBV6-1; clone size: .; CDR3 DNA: TGTGCCAGCAGTGAATGGATAGATACGCAGTATTTT; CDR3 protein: CASSEWIDTQYF
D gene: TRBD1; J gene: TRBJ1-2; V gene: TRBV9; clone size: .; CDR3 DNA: TGTGCCAGCAGCGTTGGGACAGGGGGGACTAACTATGGCTACACCTTC; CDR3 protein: CASSVGTGGTNYGYTF
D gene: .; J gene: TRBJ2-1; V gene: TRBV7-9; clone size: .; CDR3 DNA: TGTGCCAGCAGCTTAGAGGTCCCGGGCCATGAGCAGTTCTTC; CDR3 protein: CASSLEVPGHEQFF
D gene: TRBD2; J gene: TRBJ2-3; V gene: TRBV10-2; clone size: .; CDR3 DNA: TGCGCCAGCAGTGACAGGAGCGGGAGCCGGCCAGATACGCAGTATTTT; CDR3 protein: CASSDRSGSRPDTQYF
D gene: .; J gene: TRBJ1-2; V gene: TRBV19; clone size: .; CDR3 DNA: TGTGCCAGTAAGGGAATCAAGGCCAACTATGGCTACACCTTC; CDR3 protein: CASKGIKANYGYTF
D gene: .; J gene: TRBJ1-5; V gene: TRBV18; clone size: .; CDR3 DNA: TGTGCCAGCTCAGTGGCGGTCAATCAGCCCCAGCATTTT; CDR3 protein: CASSVAVNQPQHF
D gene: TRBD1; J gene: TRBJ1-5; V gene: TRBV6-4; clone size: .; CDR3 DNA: TGTGCCAGCAGCGTTACAGGGGGCACGGAGCCCCAGCATTTT; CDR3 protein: CASSVTGGTEPQHF
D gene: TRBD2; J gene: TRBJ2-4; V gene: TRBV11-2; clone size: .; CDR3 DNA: TGTGCCAGCAGCACGGGACTAGCGGGAGTAGCCAAAAACATTCAGTACTTC; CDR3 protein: CASSTGLAGVAKNIQYF
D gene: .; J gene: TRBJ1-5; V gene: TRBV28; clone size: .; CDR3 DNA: TGTGCCAGCAGTTTGACAGCCGAGGTGAAGCAGCCCCAGCATTTT; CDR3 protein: CASSLTAEVKQPQHF
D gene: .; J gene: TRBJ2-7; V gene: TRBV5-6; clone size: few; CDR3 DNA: TGTGCCAGCCGGTCGGAGGGCGAGCAGTACTTC; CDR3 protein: CASRSEGEQYF
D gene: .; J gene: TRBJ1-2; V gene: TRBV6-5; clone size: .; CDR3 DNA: TGTGCCAGCGCAACAGAGACTAACTATGGCTACACCTTC; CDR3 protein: CASATETNYGYTF
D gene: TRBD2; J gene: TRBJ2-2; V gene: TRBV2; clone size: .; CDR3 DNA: TGTGCCAGCAGAGCCCTAGCGGGAGAGAACACCGGGGAGCTGTTTTTT; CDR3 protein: CASRALAGENTGELFF
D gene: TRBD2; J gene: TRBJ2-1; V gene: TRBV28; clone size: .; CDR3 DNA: TGTGCCAGCAGTCCCGGGACTAGCGGGAGAATGACCTACAATGAGCAGTTCTTC; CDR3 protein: CASSPGTSGRMTYNEQFF
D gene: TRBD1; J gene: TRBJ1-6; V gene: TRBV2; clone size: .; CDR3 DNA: TGTGCCAGCAGTCGGACAGGGTTCGGCTCACCCCTCCACTTT; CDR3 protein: CASSRTGFGSPLHF
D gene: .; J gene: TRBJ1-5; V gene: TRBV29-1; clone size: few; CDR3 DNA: TGCAGCGTCCAACCGGGACCTGGAAATCAGCCCCAGCATTTT; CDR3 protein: CSVQPGPGNQPQHF
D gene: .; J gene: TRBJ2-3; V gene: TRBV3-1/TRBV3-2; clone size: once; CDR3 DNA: TGTGCCAGCCGAACCTCAGGGGATACGCAGTATTTT; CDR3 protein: CASRTSGDTQYF
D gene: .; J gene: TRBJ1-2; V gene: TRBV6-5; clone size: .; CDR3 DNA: TGTGCCAGCAGTTCTACTCCGGGGGACTATGGCTACACCTTC; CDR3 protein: CASSSTPGDYGYTF
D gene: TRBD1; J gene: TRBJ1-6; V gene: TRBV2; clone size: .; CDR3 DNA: TGTGCCAGCAGGGGACAGGGTAGTTCACCCCTCCACTTT; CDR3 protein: CASRGQGSSPLHF
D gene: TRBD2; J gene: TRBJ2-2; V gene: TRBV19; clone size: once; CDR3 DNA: TGTGCCAGCAGTCACGCCCGTCGGGGGGAAACCGGGGAGCTGTTTTTT; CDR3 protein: CASSHARRGETGELFF
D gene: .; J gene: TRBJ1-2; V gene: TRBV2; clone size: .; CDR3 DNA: TGTGCCAGCAGTGAGCTACTCTATGGCTACACCTTC; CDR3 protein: CASSELLYGYTF
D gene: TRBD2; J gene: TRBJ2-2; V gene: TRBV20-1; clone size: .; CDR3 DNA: TGCAGTGCTAGTCGACTAGCGGATCACACCGGGGAGCTGTTTTTT; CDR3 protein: CSASRLADHTGELFF
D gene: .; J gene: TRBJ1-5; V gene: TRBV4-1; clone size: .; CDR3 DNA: TGCGCCAGCAGCCAAGATGTAACCCCGGCAGGCCGTCAGCCCCAGCATTTT; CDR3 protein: CASSQDVTPAGRQPQHF
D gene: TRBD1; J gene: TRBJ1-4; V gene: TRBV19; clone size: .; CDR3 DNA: TGTGCCAGTAGTCCGACAGGGCTTGAAAAACTGTTTTTT; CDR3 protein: CASSPTGLEKLFF
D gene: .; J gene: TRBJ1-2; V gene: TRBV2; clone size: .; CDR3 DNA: TGTGTCATCTCGGGAGGAGGTTATGGCTACACCTTC; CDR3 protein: CVISGGGYGYTF
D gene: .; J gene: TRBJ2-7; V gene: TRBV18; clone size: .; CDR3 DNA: TGTGCCAGCTCTCCACAGGGTGGGGACTACGAGCAGTACTTC; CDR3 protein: CASSPQGGDYEQYF
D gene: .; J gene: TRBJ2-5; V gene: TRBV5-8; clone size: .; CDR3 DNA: TGTGCCAGCACCATTCGGGGATACAAAGAGACCCAGTACTTC; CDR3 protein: CASTIRGYKETQYF
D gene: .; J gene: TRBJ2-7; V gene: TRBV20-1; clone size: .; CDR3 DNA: TGCAGTGCCAATAGCTACGAGCAGTACTTC; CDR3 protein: CSANSYEQYF
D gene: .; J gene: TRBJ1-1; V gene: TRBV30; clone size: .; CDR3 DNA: TGTGCCTGGAATCAGTTCATGAACACTGAAGCTTTCTTT; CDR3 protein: CAWNQFMNTEAFF
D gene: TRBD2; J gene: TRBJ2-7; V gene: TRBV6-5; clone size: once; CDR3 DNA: TGTGCCAGCAGCCTAGCGGGCCGACCCTACGAGCAGTACTTC; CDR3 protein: CASSLAGRPYEQYF